This passage covers 30 T cell receptor beta chains from one sample sequenced in a study of vaccination and CD4 T cells after COVID-19. Their antigens remain unidentified. CD4+ T cells that had been cultured provided DNA sequenced with the Oncomine TCR Beta short-read assay. TCRdb fed the PCR reads into MiXCR, producing one record per CDR3 protein. The sample shows under 20,000 distinct CDR3 sequences, roughly 29% of them seen only once. Specified treatment: roughly ten-day PBMC culture with coronavirus spike peptide pools or control peptides (ViraFEST assay). Sequencing used cultured CD4+ T cells from blood. The receptors were gathered from a human donor with COVID-19.

The chain is built from TRBV11-3 and TRBJ2-6; 12 bases line up with TRBD1. J was trimmed by 1 base and V by 5 bases; bases with no gene match: 24. The CDR3 runs 24 residues. Germline lookup yields CDR1 SGHNT and CDR2 YENEEA. CDR3 DNA sequence: TGTGCCAGCAGCCCGAAGCCGGGACAGGGGGCTTATGGGGCCCTAAGTTCTGGGGCCAACGTCCTGACTTTC. Protein: CASSPKPGQGAYGALSSGANVLTF.

The rearrangement joins TRBV20-1 to TRBJ2-6, with TRBD2 as a possible D gene (5 bases). The CDR3 has 13 residues. V was pared by 6 bases and J by 2 bases, with 8 bases between. Germline V gene data show CDR1 as DFQATT and CDR2 as SNEGSKA (reference sequence). The CDR3 spells CSAPGTGANVLTF. Here the CDR3 DNA reads TGCAGTGCCCCGGGGACTGGGGCCAACGTCCTGACTTTC.

The CDR3 here is CASSPGTGGLYEQYF. CDR3 DNA: TGTGCCAGCAGCCCCGGGACAGGGGGCTTGTACGAGCAGTACTTC. This chain uses TRBV14 with TRBJ2-7, with 12 bases matching TRBD1. The V and J ends lost 4 bases and 4 bases, in that order; junction bases with no gene match: 5. Germline loops: CDR1 SGHDN, CDR2 FVKESK. This CDR3 is built from 15 residues.

The chain links TRBV19 to TRBJ1-6, with TRBD1 as a possible D gene (6 bases). The V gene lost 7 bases and the J gene lost 6 bases, with 16 bases spanning the gap. The CDR3 loop spans 15 amino acids. Germline assignment: CDR1 LNHDA and CDR2 SQIVND (reference sequence). CDR3 coding DNA: TGTGCCAGTACTAGACTTTCAGGGGTTAATTCACCCCTCCACTTT. Its protein is CASTRLSGVNSPLHF.

The V call is TRBV10-3, the J call TRBJ1-6; 8 bases agree with TRBD1. The germline V gene encodes CDR1 ENHRY and CDR2 SYGVKD. J lost 7 bases, V lost 0 bases, and 5 bases had no gene match. The CDR3 has 16 residues. The CDR3: CAISESTGAKNSPLHF. In DNA, the CDR3 is TGTGCCATCAGTGAGTCGACAGGGGCAAAAAATTCACCCCTCCACTTT.

V usage is TRBV10-1 and J usage is TRBJ2-2, with D unresolved. Germline values: CDR1 WNHNN, CDR2 SYGVQD (reference sequence). The V gene lost 3 bases and the J gene lost 3 bases, with 8 bases spanning the gap. The length of the CDR3 is 14 residues. CDR3 nucleotide sequence: TGCGCCAGCAGTGACAGGTCCTACACCGGGGAGCTGTTTTTT. This encodes CASSDRSYTGELFF.

This clonotype was detected a few times. The chain joins TRBV4-1 to TRBJ1-1; D unclear. Between the trimmed V and J ends, which lost 1 base and 0 bases, there was a span of 6 bases. The CDR3 sequence is 14 residues long. From germline, CDR1 is MGHRA and CDR2 YSYEKL. CDR3 sequence (DNA): TGCGCCAGCAGCCAAGTGCTCCTGAACACTGAAGCTTTCTTT. This gives the protein CASSQVLLNTEAFF.

This clonotype was counted only a few times. This chain uses TRBV6-5 with TRBJ2-2, with D perhaps being TRBD1 or TRBD2 (6 bases each). Germline values: CDR1 MNHEY, CDR2 SVGAGI. The CDR3 runs 16 residues. The V gene lost 0 bases and the J gene lost 6 bases, with 14 bases spanning the gap. CDR3: CASSYSRGPGAGELFF. CDR3 DNA sequence: TGTGCCAGCAGTTACTCGCGGGGTCCAGGGGCCGGGGAGCTGTTTTTT.

Only a few counts were recorded for this clonotype. This chain links TRBV7-9 with TRBJ2-7, with unresolved D. Germline V gene data show CDR1 as SEHNR and CDR2 as FQNEAQ (reference sequence). The CDR3 contains 12 residues. The V and J ends lost 6 bases and 1 base respectively, with 7 bases between them. CDR3 sequence: CASRTDSYEQYF. DNA for the CDR3: TGTGCCAGCAGGACGGATTCCTACGAGCAGTACTTC. The entire variable domain, with the rest obtained from reference TRBV7-9 and TRBJ2-7, is as follows: DTGVSQNPRHKITKRGQNVTFRCDPISEHNRLYWYRQTLGQGPEFLTYFQNEAQLEKSRLLSDRFSAERPKGSFSTLEIQRTEQGDSAMYLCASRTDSYEQYFGPGTRLTVT.

The sample holds a few counts of this clonotype. The chain joins TRBV19 to TRBJ2-7; 8 bases align to TRBD1. This CDR3 has 14 residues. V shed 7 bases, J shed 2 bases, and the junction held 7 bases outside the gene matches. Germline V gives CDR1 LNHDA, CDR2 SQIVND (reference sequence). CDR3 protein: CASTRGQGPYEQYF. The CDR3 DNA sequence: TGTGCCAGTACCCGCGGACAGGGTCCCTACGAGCAGTACTTC.

The chain links TRBV12-3 or TRBV12-4 to TRBJ1-5; 8 bases fit TRBD1. The CDR3 has 15 residues. The V segment lost 7 bases and the J segment 6 bases; nucleotides outside the gene matches: 11. In DNA, the CDR3 is TGTGCCAGCACCCCGACAGGGGTAGAGGGTCAGCCCCAGCATTTT. It encodes CASTPTGVEGQPQHF.

The sample holds a few counts of this clonotype. J is TRBJ1-1 and V is TRBV20-1, with D tentatively TRBD1 (6 bases). Trimming stripped 7 bases from V and 3 bases from J, with 21 bases between. CDR3 length: 15 amino acids. Germline V gives CDR1 DFQATT, CDR2 SNEGSKA (reference sequence). CDR3 bases: TGCAGTGAATTCGGTGACGGCAGGGGTGACACTGAAGCTTTCTTT. Its translation is CSEFGDGRGDTEAFF.

The rearrangement joins TRBV5-1 to TRBJ2-1; 9 positions match TRBD2. This CDR3 has 15 residues. Unmatched junction bases numbered 4, after V lost 1 base and J lost 5 bases. CDR1 and CDR2 (germline): SGHRS, YFSETQ. The DNA of the CDR3 is TGCGCCAGCAGCTTGCTTGCGGGGGGGAACAATGAGCAGTTCTTC. Protein product: CASSLLAGGNNEQFF.

The rearrangement links TRBV7-6 to TRBJ2-1; 10 bases are a match to TRBD1. The CDR3 is 18 amino acids. Germline CDR1 and CDR2: SGHVS and FNYEAQ. With 5 bases clipped from V and 7 bases from J, the junction kept 17 bases outside the gene matches. CDR3 DNA: TGTGCCAGCAGCACCGCGACAGGGGGCTCTACGTTTAGGAATGAGCAGTTCTTC. This translates into CASSTATGGSTFRNEQFF.

The chain recombines TRBV18 with TRBJ2-7; D unclear. CDR1 KGHSH and CDR2 LQKENI come from the germline V gene. CDR3 length: 13 amino acids. The V gene lost 3 bases and the J gene lost 0 bases, with 6 bases spanning the gap. CDR3 bases: TGTGCCAGCTCACCGACACCCTCCTACGAGCAGTACTTC. Translating gives CASSPTPSYEQYF.

This chain links TRBV21-1 with TRBJ1-3. TRBV21-1 is a pseudogene segment. The CDR3 runs to 12 residues. In DNA form, the CDR3 reads TGTGCCAGCAGCAGAGGGGGAAACACCATATATTTT. It encodes CASSRGGNTIYF.

V gene TRBV5-1 combines with J gene TRBJ1-4, with 10 nucleotides matching TRBD1. V lost 0 bases to trimming and J lost 0 bases; unmatched junction nucleotides: 2. The CDR3 covers 17 residues. CDR1 and CDR2 from the germline V gene are SGHRS and YFSETQ. The CDR3 spells CASSLGDRGTTNEKLFF. The DNA of the CDR3 is TGCGCCAGCAGCTTGGGGGACAGGGGCACAACTAATGAAAAACTGTTTTTT.

This clonotype has only a few counts. This chain links TRBV11-2 with TRBJ2-5; maybe TRBD1 (6 bases). V was pared by 5 bases and J by 4 bases, with 14 bases between. Germline loops: CDR1 SGHAT, CDR2 FQNNGV. The CDR3 spans 14 residues. The CDR3 coding sequence is TGTGCCAGCAGCCTAAACAGGGTTCGAGAGACCCAGTACTTC. Amino acids: CASSLNRVRETQYF.

This sequence joins TRBV19 and TRBJ2-3; 7 nucleotides align to TRBD2. The CDR3 contains 13 residues. The germline V gene encodes CDR1 LNHDA and CDR2 SQIVND (reference sequence). J lost 4 bases, V lost 8 bases, and 6 bases had no gene match. CDR3 protein: CASSGGWADTQYF. The CDR3 bases are TGTGCCAGTTCGGGAGGTTGGGCAGATACGCAGTATTTT.

The rearrangement uses TRBV27 and TRBJ1-5, with D unclear. The CDR3 is 14 residues long. Germline V gene data show CDR1 as MNHEY and CDR2 as SMNVEV (reference sequence). V was pared by 8 bases and J by 2 bases, with 13 bases between. CDR3 in DNA: TGTGCCAGCGCACCCGGGCGCGGCAATCAGCCCCAGCATTTT. Its translation: CASAPGRGNQPQHF.

The chain recombines TRBV11-3 with TRBJ2-7; 9 bases are a match to TRBD1. Germline V lookup: CDR1 SGHNT, CDR2 YENEEA. Trimming at V came to 0 bases and at J to 10 bases, leaving 1 base not matched to a gene. CDR3 length: 12 residues. The CDR3 here is CASSLEGQGQYF. The CDR3 nucleotides are TGTGCCAGCAGCTTAGAGGGACAGGGTCAGTACTTC.

This sequence joins TRBV20-1 and TRBJ2-1, with 8 bases fitting TRBD2. The CDR3 consists of 14 residues. Germline loops: CDR1 DFQATT, CDR2 SNEGSKA (reference sequence). J lost 4 bases, V lost 6 bases, and 8 bases had no gene match. The CDR3 nucleotides read TGCAGTGCCCCGCCGGGGGGGCCGTACAATGAGCAGTTCTTC. Residues: CSAPPGGPYNEQFF.

The CDR3 sequence: CASSLGSGTFESLHF. DNA for the CDR3: TGCGCCAGCAGCTTGGGATCAGGGACCTTCGAATCCCTCCACTTT. V and J are TRBV5-1 and TRBJ1-6; TRBD1 is a possible D gene (5 bases). Germline V gene data show CDR1 as SGHRS and CDR2 as YFSETQ. This CDR3 is 15 amino acids long. V lost 0 bases and J lost 14, with 18 bases in between.

This chain connects TRBV18 to TRBJ1-2; D is unresolved. Trimming cost V 4 bases and J 3 bases, with 15 bases left between them. Per the germline V gene, CDR1 is KGHSH and CDR2 is LQKENI. The CDR3 length is 15 residues. The CDR3 coding sequence is TGTGCCAGCTCACTTCAGGCTGGGTCGGACTATGGCTACACCTTC. Translation: CASSLQAGSDYGYTF. Full variable domain (rest looked up from reference TRBV18 and TRBJ1-2): NAGVMQNPRHLVRRRGQEARLRCSPMKGHSHVYWYRQLPEEGLKFMVYLQKENIIDESGMPKERFSAEFPKEGPSILRIQQVVRGDSAAYFCASSLQAGSDYGYTFGSGTRLTVV.

V and J are TRBV5-4 and TRBJ2-4; 8 bases fit TRBD2. CDR1 and CDR2 (germline): SGHNT, YYREEE (reference sequence). The CDR3 covers 14 residues. Trimming removed 0 bases from V and 8 bases from J; junction bases left unmatched: 4. DNA for the CDR3: TGTGCCAGCAGCTTGGAGACAGCGGGGGACATTCAGTACTTC. Its translation is CASSLETAGDIQYF.

The DNA of the CDR3 is TGCGCCAGCAGCTTGGGGGTCGCCTCCTACAATGAGCAGTTCTTC. This gives the protein CASSLGVASYNEQFF. This chain connects TRBV5-1 to TRBJ2-1; D is unclear. The CDR3 runs 15 residues. Germline V gives CDR1 SGHRS, CDR2 YFSETQ. The ends were cut back, 0 bases at V and 0 bases at J, with 7 bases in the middle.

The chain is built from TRBV20-1 and TRBJ1-2, with D possibly TRBD1 on 5 matching bases. Trimming removed 3 bases at V and 4 bases at J, with 12 bases between. This CDR3 spans 13 amino acids. Looked up from germline, CDR1 is DFQATT and CDR2 is SNEGSKA (reference sequence). CDR3 amino acids: CSASLRGGYGYTF. In DNA form, the CDR3 reads TGCAGTGCTAGTCTCCGGGGGGGCTATGGCTACACCTTC.

V and J are TRBV7-2 and TRBJ2-7; D is ambiguous. The CDR3 totals 13 residues. V was clipped by 3 bases and J by 0 bases, with 6 bases between them. CDR1 is SGHTA, CDR2 FQGNSA, per germline. The CDR3 spells CASSFSDSYEQYF. The CDR3, as DNA: TGTGCCAGCAGCTTTTCCGACTCCTACGAGCAGTACTTC.

This clonotype was detected only a few times. V and J are TRBV6-2 or TRBV6-3 and TRBJ2-7; 13 nucleotides align to TRBD2. Losses at the gene ends were 5 bases for V and 0 bases for J; bases not matched to a gene: 19. CDR1 is MNHEY and CDR2 is SVGEGT in the germline V gene. This CDR3 comprises 21 residues. CDR3 DNA sequence: TGTGCCAGCAGTATACCTACACGACTAGCGGGGGGCCCGAGGAGCTCCTACGAGCAGTACTTC. Translated, it gives CASSIPTRLAGGPRSSYEQYF.

The chain uses TRBV7-2 and TRBJ2-3; TRBD2 matches 8 bases. CDR3 length equals 13 residues. V was pared by 5 bases and J by 6 bases, with 4 bases of the junction left unmatched. Germline V gives CDR1 SGHTA, CDR2 FQGNSA. In nucleotides, the CDR3 is TGTGCCAGCAGCCCTAAGCGGGGGGATACGCAGTATTTT. It codes for CASSPKRGDTQYF.